This T cell receptor (beta chain) was identified in a study of blood T cell repertoires in COVID-19. This CDR3 spans 16 amino acids. Germline trimming cut 3 bases from V and 4 bases from J; bases unmatched to any gene: 10. Germline lookup yields CDR1 LGHNA and CDR2 YSLEER. Produced via immunoSEQ multiplex PCR; TCRdb's table is partial and in-frame only. This table holds some 400,000 clones, under 90% found once. The receptor comes from a woman aged 25 to 39 who had recovered from COVID-19. The sample consisted of PBMCs or T cells enriched from blood (not recorded which). V is TRBV4-3 and J is TRBJ1-2; 8 bases match TRBD1. CDR3: CASSQRVRTGPYGYTF. The DNA of the CDR3 is TGCGCCAGCAGCCAGAGGGTAAGGACAGGGCCCTATGGCTACACCTTC.